These 11 T cell receptor beta chains share one sample of origin, sequenced in a study of T cell responses to AZD1222 COVID-19 vaccine. Sequencing used immunoSEQ multiplex PCR; TCRdb keeps in-frame clones, though not all of them. The data contain more than 110,000 clones, approximately 85% of them singletons. The sample consisted of peripheral blood, taken on day 0 of AZD1222 vaccination. The receptor set was obtained from an adult in good health.

This chain uses TRBV27 with TRBJ2-4; D gene ambiguous. The germline V gene has CDR1 MNHEY and CDR2 SMNVEV (reference sequence). The CDR3 is 14 residues long. Trimming took 5 bases from V and 0 from J, leaving 8 bases between them. The CDR3 here is CASSPQLAKNIQYF. In nucleotides, the CDR3 is TGTGCCAGCAGTCCCCAACTAGCCAAAAACATTCAGTACTTC.

The chain carries TRBV10-1 and TRBJ2-2; D gene uncertain. V lost 8 bases, J lost 3 bases, and 4 bases lay in between. This CDR3 is 11 amino acids long. Per germline, CDR1 WNHNN and CDR2 SYGVQD (reference sequence). As DNA, the CDR3 is TGCGCCAGCGGGGACACCGGGGAGCTGTTTTTT. Translated: CASGDTGELFF.

V gene TRBV11-2 combines with J gene TRBJ1-4; maybe TRBD1 (6 bases). The germline V gene encodes CDR1 SGHAT and CDR2 FQNNGV. The CDR3 has 13 residues. Between the trimmed V and J ends, which lost 5 bases and 4 bases, there was a span of 8 bases. The CDR3 is CASSRTDNEKLFF. The CDR3 bases are TGTGCCAGCAGCCGGACAGATAATGAAAAACTGTTTTTT.

The CDR3: CASSFTGASYGYTF. The CDR3 coding sequence is TGCGCCAGCAGCTTCACAGGGGCCAGCTATGGCTACACCTTC. V is TRBV5-1 and J is TRBJ1-2, with 7 bases that match TRBD1. Germline V lookup: CDR1 SGHRS, CDR2 YFSETQ. The CDR3 sequence is 14 residues long. Losses at the gene ends were 2 bases for V and 4 bases for J; bases not matched to a gene: 5.

This chain uses TRBV29-1 with TRBJ2-1; 10 bases align to TRBD1. The CDR3 totals 14 residues. CDR1 SQVTM and CDR2 ANQGSEA come from the germline V gene. The J segment lost 4 bases and the V segment lost 4 bases, leaving 4 bases of the junction unmatched. This CDR3 reads CSVVPGQGYNEQFF. In DNA form, the CDR3 reads TGCAGCGTTGTCCCGGGACAGGGGTACAATGAGCAGTTCTTC.

The CDR3 DNA reads as TGTGCCAGCAGTGAAGCGCTTCATGGCTACCTCGGCAATGAGCAGTTCTTC. The encoded protein is CASSEALHGYLGNEQFF. The chain couples TRBV2 to TRBJ2-1; D uncertain. The V gene's germline CDR1 is SNHLY and CDR2 FYNNEI. The CDR3 covers 17 residues. V dropped 0 bases and J dropped 6 bases, with 18 bases sitting between them. Based on the CDR3 plus reference TRBV2 and TRBJ2-1, the full variable domain is EPEVTQTPSHQVTQMGQEVILRCVPISNHLYFYWYRQILGQKVEFLVSFYNNEISEKSEIFDDQFSVERPDGSNFTLKIRSTKLEDSAMYFCASSEALHGYLGNEQFFGPGTRLTVL.

The chain is built from TRBV19 and TRBJ1-6, with 9 bases that match TRBD1. After removal of 3 bases from V and 9 bases from J, the junction contained 6 bases not matched to a gene. The CDR3 is made up of 15 amino acids. Germline V gene sequence: CDR1 LNHDA, CDR2 SQIVND (reference sequence). The CDR3 DNA reads as TGTGCCAGTAGTATTGTGGGGACAGGGTCTTCACCCCTCCACTTT. Protein product: CASSIVGTGSSPLHF. The complete variable domain, with remaining parts taken from reference TRBV19 and TRBJ1-6, reads DGGITQSPKYLFRKEGQNVTLSCEQNLNHDAMYWYRQDPGQGLRLIYYSQIVNDFQKGDIAEGYSVSREKKESFPLTVTSAQKNPTAFYLCASSIVGTGSSPLHFGNGTRLTVT.

V gene TRBV28 combines with J gene TRBJ1-1; the D gene is possibly TRBD1 (6 bases). Germline assignment: CDR1 MDHEN and CDR2 SYDVKM. CDR3 length equals 14 residues. Trimming left V 3 bases short and J 0 bases short, with 8 bases between. The CDR3 reads CASSFGGLNTEAFF. The DNA for the CDR3 is TGTGCCAGCAGTTTCGGGGGGCTGAACACTGAAGCTTTCTTT.

CDR3 loop: CAISEDAGGKLFF. CDR3 coding DNA: TGTGCCATCAGTGAGGATGCGGGGGGAAAACTGTTTTTT. The chain is built from TRBV10-3 and TRBJ1-4, with D perhaps matching TRBD1 (5 bases). The CDR3 length is 13 residues. CDR1 and CDR2 from the germline V gene are ENHRY and SYGVKD. V gave up 2 bases and J gave up 10 bases, with 11 bases separating them.

V gene TRBV6-5 combines with J gene TRBJ1-2, with D uncertain. Per the germline V gene, CDR1 is MNHEY and CDR2 is SVGAGI. The CDR3 is 14 residues long. V shed 6 bases and J shed 0 bases, with 11 bases lying between them. The CDR3 here is CASSHEGANYGYTF. CDR3 bases: TGTGCCAGCAGCCACGAGGGAGCTAACTATGGCTACACCTTC.

V and J are TRBV19 and TRBJ1-6; unclear D gene. The CDR3 loop spans 14 amino acids. Germline loops: CDR1 LNHDA, CDR2 SQIVND (reference sequence). V was pared by 3 bases and J by 9 bases, with 12 bases between. DNA for the CDR3: TGTGCCAGTAGTATCCCAGGAATCGGTTCACCCCTCCACTTT. Translated: CASSIPGIGSPLHF. Full variable domain (remainder filled in from reference TRBV19 and TRBJ1-6): DGGITQSPKYLFRKEGQNVTLSCEQNLNHDAMYWYRQDPGQGLRLIYYSQIVNDFQKGDIAEGYSVSREKKESFPLTVTSAQKNPTAFYLCASSIPGIGSPLHFGNGTRLTVT.